This paragraph reports one TCR beta chain. Its antigen is not known. It may be a read error: a sequence one base away is much more abundant. The CDR3 end shows no conserved phenylalanine or tryptophan, and so a read error is likely. Between the trimmed V and J ends, which lost 3 bases and 3 bases, there was a span of 20 bases. Germline V CDR1 and CDR2: GTSNPN, SVGIG (reference sequence). This CDR3 comprises 16 residues. The data derive from a study of T cells in Graves' hyperthyroidism and ophthalmopathy. On the study more broadly: Peripheral blood was secured at the point of initial diagnosis, before any treatment.

Study observations and caveats: Among thyroid clonotypes expanded above 0.001, most also appeared in blood.

Patients counted as stable if ophthalmopathy did not develop within 18 months. The PBMCs studied were ones that came from 10 ml fresh peripheral blood. RNA transcripts yielded amplified TCR beta CDR3 regions. First-round RT-PCR with HTBI primers amplified the TCR CDR3 region. TCRdb reanalysed the multiplex PCR reads using MiXCR and keeps one entry per CDR3 protein. In the table there are fewer than 600,000 distinct CDR3 sequences, 14% of which are singletons. Specimen: blood. The chain joins TRBV30 to TRBJ1-2, with a possible D match to TRBD1 (6 bases). This sequence originates from a woman aged 40 to 50 with Graves' hyperthyroidism. The CDR3 coding sequence is TGTGCCTGGAGCCTAAGAGGTCAGGGGTTCTACTATGGCTACACCCTC. This encodes CAWSLRGQGFYYGYTL.